Listed here are 21 T cell receptor beta chains from one sample, sequenced in a study of T cells after posttransplantation cyclophosphamide. The data were produced by immunoSEQ multiplex PCR, yet TCRdb's version contains in-frame clones alone and is incomplete. This table holds approximately 18,000 clones, less than 90% found once. Material: memory CD4+ T cells sorted from blood. The receptors here all came from a young man in good health and a related stem cell transplant donor.

The chain has TRBV7-8 and TRBJ2-1; possible D gene TRBD2, 6 bases. CDR1 is SGHVS, CDR2 FQNEAQ, per germline. The length of the CDR3 is 17 residues. Trimming cost V 5 bases and J 2 bases, with 19 bases left between them. CDR3 in DNA: TGTGCCAGCAGCCTAAGCCGACGACTAGATCCCTACAATGAGCAGTTCTTC. Its translation: CASSLSRRLDPYNEQFF.

The chain is built from TRBV4-1 and TRBJ1-5; D is unclear. This CDR3 spans 16 amino acids. Trimming pared 0 bases from V and 1 base from J, leaving 10 bases between. In germline, CDR1 is MGHRA, CDR2 YSYEKL. CDR3 DNA sequence: TGCGCCAGCAGCCAAGATTTGCCGGGGAGCAATCAGCCCCAGCATTTT. Protein product: CASSQDLPGSNQPQHF.

V is TRBV5-1 and J is TRBJ1-4, with D hard to call. From germline, CDR1 is SGHRS and CDR2 YFSETQ. This CDR3 has 15 amino acids. V lost 2 bases, J lost 0 bases, and 8 bases lay in between. CDR3 coding DNA: TGCGCCAGCAGCTTAAGAGAAGCAACTAATGAAAAACTGTTTTTT. Encoded protein: CASSLREATNEKLFF.

The CDR3 loop reads CASSQGQEIYNSPLHF. DNA for the CDR3: TGTGCCAGCTCACAAGGACAGGAGATCTATAATTCACCCCTCCACTTT. The V gene is TRBV18, the J gene TRBJ1-6; 7 nucleotides align to TRBD1. CDR1 and CDR2 from the germline V gene are KGHSH and LQKENI. The ends lost 4 bases at V and 3 bases at J; junction bases unmatched: 6. The CDR3 is 16 residues long.

The chain employs TRBV15 and TRBJ1-1; D not certain. This CDR3 is built from 19 residues. The germline V gene encodes CDR1 LNHNV and CDR2 YYDKDF (reference sequence). V was clipped by 2 bases and J by 1 base, with 23 bases between them. The CDR3 loop reads CATSRLRLVRLGRNTEAFF. The CDR3 bases are TGTGCCACCAGCAGATTGCGCCTCGTCAGGCTGGGGAGGAACACTGAAGCTTTCTTT.

In this sample, this clone turned up once. V usage is TRBV7-2 and J usage is TRBJ1-2; D is possibly TRBD1 (6 bases). Germline assignment: CDR1 SGHTA and CDR2 FQGNSA. V was trimmed by 6 bases and J by 2 bases, leaving 10 bases between them. The CDR3 is made up of 13 amino acids. This CDR3 reads CASSYRENYGYTF. The CDR3 coding sequence is TGTGCCAGCAGTTACAGGGAGAACTATGGCTACACCTTC. The entire variable domain, with the rest obtained from reference TRBV7-2 and TRBJ1-2, is as follows: GAGVSQSPSNKVTEKGKDVELRCDPISGHTALYWYRQSLGQGLEFLIYFQGNSAPDKSGLPSDRFSAERTGGSVSTLTIQRTQQEDSAVYLCASSYRENYGYTFGSGTRLTVV.

The rearrangement joins TRBV13 to TRBJ2-3; 15 bases match TRBD2. CDR1 is PRHDT, CDR2 FYEKMQ, per germline (reference sequence). This CDR3 spans 15 amino acids. J lost 5 bases, V lost 5 bases, and 2 bases had no gene match. This CDR3 reads CASSAGLAGGDTQYF. The CDR3 DNA is TGTGCCAGCAGCGCGGGACTAGCGGGGGGAGATACGCAGTATTTT. Using reference TRBV13 and TRBJ2-3 for the parts outside the CDR3, the full variable domain is AAGVIQSPRHLIKEKRETATLKCYPIPRHDTVYWYQQGPGQDPQFLISFYEKMQSDKGSIPDRFSAQQFSDYHSELNMSSLELGDSALYFCASSAGLAGGDTQYFGPGTRLTVL.

In this sample, this clone turned up once. The gene calls are TRBV28 and TRBJ1-3; 8 bases fit TRBD1. J lost 2 bases, V lost 8 bases, and 5 bases had no gene match. Germline lookup yields CDR1 MDHEN and CDR2 SYDVKM. The CDR3 spans 14 residues. CDR3 loop: CASDRQGTGNTIYF. CDR3 DNA: TGTGCCAGCGATCGACAGGGGACTGGAAACACCATATATTTT.

The chain has TRBV28 and TRBJ1-1; possible D gene TRBD1, 5 bases. Trimming took off 11 bases at V and 5 bases at J, with 15 bases between the two ends. CDR1 MDHEN and CDR2 SYDVKM come from the germline V gene. This CDR3 contains 12 residues. The CDR3 region has the DNA TGTGCCTCATCCGAAGGGGTGACTGAAGCTTTCTTT. The encoded protein is CASSEGVTEAFF.

The chain is built from TRBV6-1 and TRBJ2-5, with 12 bases aligning to TRBD2. Looked up from germline, CDR1 is MNHNS and CDR2 is SASEGT. The CDR3 contains 15 residues. After removal of 7 bases from V and 4 bases from J, the junction contained 7 bases not matched to a gene. CDR3: CASTPLAGGAETQYF. The CDR3 coding sequence is TGTGCCAGCACCCCCCTAGCGGGGGGGGCAGAGACCCAGTACTTC.

The CDR3 region has the DNA TGTGCCAGCAATCAGGGGGGACTGCAGAATTCACCCCTCCACTTT. This translates into CASNQGGLQNSPLHF. The chain couples TRBV5-8 to TRBJ1-6; the match to TRBD1 covers 7 bases. Germline V gene sequence: CDR1 SGHTS, CDR2 YDEGEE. After removal of 6 bases from V and 7 bases from J, the junction contained 10 bases not matched to a gene. The CDR3 extends over 15 amino acids.

The gene calls are TRBV5-1 and TRBJ1-3, with no clear D. This CDR3 is built from 15 residues. The germline V and J ends were trimmed by 0 bases and 4 bases, with 11 bases remaining between them. Germline assignment: CDR1 SGHRS and CDR2 YFSETQ. The CDR3 coding sequence is TGCGCCAGCAGCTTGGACAGCCGCCTAGGAAACACCATATATTTT. Translated, it gives CASSLDSRLGNTIYF.

The chain carries TRBV7-2 and TRBJ2-7, with 9 bases that match TRBD2. CDR1 SGHTA and CDR2 FQGNSA come from the germline V gene. CDR3 length: 14 amino acids. The junction had 3 bases not matched to a gene; V was cut back by 6 bases and J by 0 bases. The CDR3 is CASSAGGSSYEQYF. The DNA for the CDR3 is TGTGCCAGCAGTGCGGGGGGGAGCTCCTACGAGCAGTACTTC.

The chain has TRBV4-2 and TRBJ2-5; 13 bases fit TRBD2. The CDR3 runs to 19 residues. Germline values: CDR1 LGHNA, CDR2 YNFKEQ. With 5 bases clipped from V and 2 bases from J, the junction kept 14 bases outside the gene matches. This CDR3 is CASSSNLGTSGVGQETQYF. The CDR3 nucleotides read TGTGCCAGCAGCAGTAATCTCGGGACTAGCGGGGTAGGGCAAGAGACCCAGTACTTC.

The chain combines TRBV5-6 with TRBJ1-2; no clear D. The CDR3 length is 16 residues. V dropped 4 bases and J dropped 4 bases, with 20 bases sitting between them. The germline V gene has CDR1 SGHDT and CDR2 YYEEEE. The CDR3 here is CASSRVHSGTFYGYTF. CDR3 DNA sequence: TGTGCCAGCAGCCGGGTCCACTCCGGTACCTTCTATGGCTACACCTTC.

The chain couples TRBV18 to TRBJ2-2, with D possibly matching TRBD1 (6 bases). V dropped 8 bases and J dropped 5 bases, with 9 bases sitting between them. The CDR3 is made up of 12 amino acids. Germline assignment: CDR1 KGHSH and CDR2 LQKENI. The CDR3 here is CASGRGTGELFF. DNA for the CDR3: TGTGCCAGCGGCAGGGGAACCGGGGAGCTGTTTTTT.

The V gene is TRBV7-2, the J gene TRBJ2-3, with D unresolved. With 4 bases removed from V and 2 bases from J, the gap between germline ends came to 7 bases. Germline assignment: CDR1 SGHTA and CDR2 FQGNSA. The CDR3 contains 13 residues. The CDR3 sequence: CASSSSYTDTQYF. CDR3 bases: TGTGCCAGCAGCTCATCCTACACAGATACGCAGTATTTT.

The gene calls are TRBV10-3 and TRBJ1-2; D is uncertain. V was clipped by 0 bases and J by 4 bases, with 15 bases between them. From germline, CDR1 is ENHRY and CDR2 SYGVKD. This CDR3 region has 16 residues. CDR3 sequence: CAISESAGSSSYGYTF. CDR3 DNA sequence: TGTGCCATCAGTGAGTCGGCGGGCTCCAGTTCCTATGGCTACACCTTC.

V and J are TRBV6-1 and TRBJ1-6, with D possibly matching TRBD1 (5 bases). The germline CDR1 and CDR2 sequences are MNHNS and SASEGT. The CDR3 has 14 amino acids. With 8 bases removed from V and 8 bases from J, the gap between germline ends came to 16 bases. The CDR3 loop is CASLRDFRDSPLHF. In DNA, the CDR3 is TGTGCCAGCCTTCGGGACTTCAGGGATTCACCCCTCCACTTT.

The CDR3 is CASSTTGDGTQYF. The CDR3 DNA follows: TGCGCCAGCAGCACGACAGGGGATGGGACCCAGTACTTC. The chain employs TRBV5-1 and TRBJ2-5, with 8 bases identical to TRBD1. The V gene's germline CDR1 is SGHRS and CDR2 YFSETQ. V lost 4 bases to trimming and J lost 7 bases; unmatched junction nucleotides: 6. The CDR3 sequence is 13 residues long.

The chain combines TRBV7-9 with TRBJ2-3; 7 bases align to TRBD2. This CDR3 contains 15 residues. CDR1 is SEHNR, CDR2 FQNEAQ, per germline (reference sequence). The V gene end was trimmed by 3 bases and the J gene end by 1 base; junction bases not matched to a gene: 4. For the CDR3, the DNA is TGTGCCAGCAGCTTCCAGGGAGGGCGCACAGATACGCAGTATTTT. Translation: CASSFQGGRTDTQYF.